Shown below are 29 T cell receptor beta chains from a single sample sequenced in a study of post-analysis software for immune sequencing data. Study results and limitations: The study found TRBV5-6, TRBV5-1 and TRBV20-1 among about five TRBV segments more frequent in patients than controls.

Antigen specificity for these receptors is unknown. Prepared TCR beta cDNA libraries contained unique molecular identifiers. Each CDR3 protein gets one entry after TCRdb re-called the PCR reads with MiXCR. The profile covers about 460,000 distinct CDR3 sequences, with approximately 45% appearing a single time and roughly 12% taken by the ten largest. Sequencing was performed on blood. The receptors were sampled from a girl aged 5-17 years with multiple sclerosis.

Only a few counts were recorded for this clonotype. The V call is TRBV28, the J call TRBJ1-6; D uncertain. Between the trimmed V and J ends, which lost 3 bases and 7 bases, there was a span of 10 bases. This CDR3 is built from 14 residues. CDR1 is MDHEN and CDR2 is SYDVKM in the germline V gene. This CDR3 reads CASSFMRTNSPLHF. In DNA, the CDR3 is TGTGCCAGCAGTTTTATGAGGACCAATTCACCCCTCCACTTT.

The chain combines TRBV28 with TRBJ2-7; tentative D call: TRBD1 (6 bases). Per germline, CDR1 MDHEN and CDR2 SYDVKM. This CDR3 region has 14 residues. V shed 6 bases and J shed 0 bases, with 12 bases lying between them. The CDR3 DNA sequence: TGTGCCAGCAGAGGGACACAGACCTCCTACGAGCAGTACTTC. Its translation: CASRGTQTSYEQYF.

This rearrangement joins TRBV6-2 or TRBV6-3 to TRBJ2-7; D gene ambiguous. The V gene's germline CDR1 is MNHEY and CDR2 SVGEGT. This CDR3 comprises 13 residues. V was clipped by 2 bases and J by 6 bases, with 11 bases between them. The CDR3 DNA reads TGTGCCAGCAGTTACCCCCTAGGATTCGAGCAGTACTTC. Its translation is CASSYPLGFEQYF.

This chain uses TRBV5-6 with TRBJ2-5; 10 bases fit TRBD1. The germline V gene encodes CDR1 SGHDT and CDR2 YYEEEE. The CDR3 length is 16 residues. The V and J ends lost 4 bases and 4 bases, in that order; junction bases with no gene match: 10. The CDR3 nucleotides read TGTGCCAGCAGCATGGACAGGGGGGGCTCTACAGAGACCCAGTACTTC. As protein: CASSMDRGGSTETQYF. Filled out from reference TRBV5-6 and TRBJ2-5, the complete variable domain reads DAGVTQSPTHLIKTRGQQVTLRCSPKSGHDTVSWYQQALGQGPQFIFQYYEEEERQRGNFPDRFSGHQFPNYSSELNVNALLLGDSALYLCASSMDRGGSTETQYFGPGTRLLVL.

This clonotype was counted ten times or more. The chain uses TRBV20-1 and TRBJ2-4; 10 bases align to TRBD2. The germline V gene encodes CDR1 DFQATT and CDR2 SNEGSKA (reference sequence). CDR3 size: 15 residues. J was trimmed by 3 bases and V by 3 bases; bases with no gene match: 5. The CDR3 nucleotides are TGCAGTGCTAGTAGCGGGAGGAATCTCAAAAACATTCAGTACTTC. Translation gives CSASSGRNLKNIQYF.

V and J are TRBV20-1 and TRBJ1-1; 8 bases fit TRBD1. Germline CDR1 and CDR2: DFQATT and SNEGSKA (reference sequence). The CDR3 consists of 15 residues. The ends lost 6 bases at V and 2 bases at J; junction bases unmatched: 11. The CDR3 DNA is TGCAGTGCCCAGGGCCGACAGGGGATAAACACTGAAGCTTTCTTT. This sequence encodes CSAQGRQGINTEAFF.

V gene TRBV20-1 combines with J gene TRBJ2-7; D uncertain. Per the germline V gene, CDR1 is DFQATT and CDR2 is SNEGSKA (reference sequence). Trimming stripped 0 bases from V and 7 bases from J, with 16 bases between. This CDR3 is 14 amino acids long. The CDR3, as DNA: TGCAGTGCTAGAGATAATACGGCCCCGGTAGAGCAGTACTTC. Protein sequence: CSARDNTAPVEQYF.

This sequence joins TRBV7-8 and TRBJ1-4; D uncertain. CDR1 is SGHVS and CDR2 is FQNEAQ in the germline V gene. This CDR3 has 16 residues. V lost 2 bases, J lost 6 bases, and 16 bases lay in between. For the CDR3, the DNA is TGTGCCAGCAGCTTACCTACATGGTATCTGGATGAAAAACTGTTTTTT. Amino acid sequence: CASSLPTWYLDEKLFF.

Written as DNA, the CDR3 is TGTGCCAGCAGCTTTGACTTCGTAGGAGAGCAGTACTTC. It yields the protein CASSFDFVGEQYF. The V gene is TRBV7-2, the J gene TRBJ2-4; D gene unclear. CDR3 length: 13 residues. Germline lookup yields CDR1 SGHTA and CDR2 FQGNSA. Trimming shortened V by 3 bases and J by 13 bases, and 16 bases separated the two germline ends.

This clonotype was seen many times. The V and J genes are TRBV7-3 and TRBJ2-3; 8 nucleotides align to TRBD2. V was clipped by 4 bases and J by 4 bases; unmatched bases: 4. Germline V lookup: CDR1 SGHTA, CDR2 FQGTGA. This CDR3 has 14 residues. CDR3 DNA: TGTGCCAGCAGCTCCGGACTAGCTCCAGATACGCAGTATTTT. Protein: CASSSGLAPDTQYF.

There are many counts of this clonotype. The J gene is TRBJ2-7, the V gene TRBV28, with TRBD2 matching 7 bases. The CDR3 contains 12 residues. V shed 6 bases and J 6 bases; nucleotides not matched to a gene: 5. Per the germline V gene, CDR1 is MDHEN and CDR2 is SYDVKM. CDR3 bases: TGTGCCAGCAGCTTAGCGGGTGTCGAGCAGTACTTC. It yields the protein CASSLAGVEQYF.

J is TRBJ2-7 and V is TRBV12-3 or TRBV12-4; D ambiguous. V lost 7 bases and J lost 1, with 8 bases in between. This CDR3 has 12 residues. The CDR3 bases are TGTGCCAGCACATCCGGATCCTACGAGCAGTACTTC. It encodes CASTSGSYEQYF.

This clonotype was seen a few times. The chain joins TRBV28 to TRBJ1-5; perhaps TRBD1 as D (6 bases). The CDR3 has 14 residues. Trimming shortened V by 2 bases and J by 7 bases, and 12 bases separated the two germline ends. Germline values: CDR1 MDHEN, CDR2 SYDVKM. The CDR3: CASSLAGARQPQHF. The CDR3 nucleotides are TGTGCCAGCAGTTTAGCAGGGGCGAGGCAGCCCCAGCATTTT.

Ten or more counts support this clonotype. The chain is built from TRBV7-9 and TRBJ2-1; a weak D match, TRBD1 (5 bases). Trimming removed 5 bases at V and 5 bases at J, with 10 bases between. Germline CDR1 is SEHNR and CDR2 is FQNEAQ (reference sequence). The CDR3 is 13 amino acids. CDR3 loop: CASSRDRNNEQFF. The CDR3 region has the DNA TGTGCCAGCAGCCGCGACAGAAACAATGAGCAGTTCTTC.

The chain has TRBV3-1 and TRBJ2-5; weak D call: TRBD1 (6 bases). The CDR3 consists of 14 residues. CDR1 is LGHDT and CDR2 is YNNKEL in the germline V gene (reference sequence). V was shortened by 6 bases and J by 5 bases, with 16 bases between the two germline ends. As DNA, the CDR3 is TGTGCCAGCAGATTCGTGGGGGCTGGGGAGACCCAGTACTTC. This encodes CASRFVGAGETQYF.

This clonotype turned up a few times. The chain couples TRBV7-2 to TRBJ1-2, with 9 bases fitting TRBD1. The CDR3 is 13 amino acids. Germline V gene sequence: CDR1 SGHTA, CDR2 FQGNSA. Trimming at V came to 7 bases and at J to 6 bases, leaving 6 bases not matched to a gene. CDR3 region: CASTSGTGNGYTF. CDR3 bases: TGTGCCAGCACCTCCGGGACAGGGAATGGCTACACCTTC.

This clonotype has a count of ten or more. V and J are TRBV29-1 and TRBJ1-2; tentatively, D is TRBD1 (5 bases). In germline, CDR1 is SQVTM, CDR2 ANQGSEA. V shed 2 bases and J shed 6 bases, with 19 bases lying between them. This CDR3 contains 15 residues. The CDR3: CSVERRGDMKDGYTF. CDR3 DNA sequence: TGCAGCGTTGAAAGGCGGGGGGATATGAAAGATGGCTACACCTTC.

This clonotype was detected only once. Because the CDR3 is missing its conserved closing phenylalanine or tryptophan, this is likely a read error. The DNA is omitted, as the CDR3 cannot be located on it reliably, and the CDR3 follows TCRdb's listing. The chain's CDR3 is CASRWTGSTDMEYS. The chain recombines TRBV12-3 or TRBV12-4 with TRBJ2-3; TRBD1 reflects the table's D call only, with no check against the DNA. Including both end residues, the CDR3 is 14 amino acids long.

V is TRBV29-1 and J is TRBJ2-1, with D perhaps matching TRBD1 or TRBD2 (5 bases each). V was clipped by 7 bases and J by 7 bases, with 14 bases between them. The length of the CDR3 is 12 residues. Germline V gene data show CDR1 as SQVTM and CDR2 as ANQGSEA. The CDR3 spells CSAGAGVNEQFF. CDR3 bases: TGCAGCGCTGGGGCGGGTGTAAATGAGCAGTTCTTC.

Note on this clonotype: A read error may account for a junction end that differs from germline. The chain uses TRBV28 and TRBJ1-2, with no clear D. Germline V lookup: CDR1 MDHEN, CDR2 SYDVKM. CDR3 length equals 17 residues. CDR3 amino acids: CASSLWLSSASNYGHTF. In DNA, the CDR3 is TGTGCCAGCAGTTTATGGCTAAGCTCAGCATCTAACTATGGCCACACCTTC.

This clonotype was observed many times. The V gene is TRBV20-1, the J gene TRBJ2-7, with D maybe TRBD2 (6 bases). The CDR3 covers 14 residues. The V end lost 1 base, the J end lost 0 bases, and 10 bases lay between the germline ends. Germline lookup yields CDR1 DFQATT and CDR2 SNEGSKA (reference sequence). CDR3: CSARGGGDSYEQYF. The DNA for the CDR3 is TGCAGTGCTAGAGGAGGCGGGGACTCCTACGAGCAGTACTTC.

The chain links TRBV20-1 to TRBJ2-1; TRBD2 matches 10 bases. The germline V gene has CDR1 DFQATT and CDR2 SNEGSKA (reference sequence). The CDR3 is 17 residues long. V was clipped by 1 base and J by 8 bases; unmatched bases: 14. The CDR3 sequence is CSARVLAGVESTDEQFF. The CDR3 DNA follows: TGCAGTGCTAGAGTCCTAGCGGGAGTCGAATCTACGGATGAGCAGTTCTTC.

This clonotype showed up just once. The rearrangement joins TRBV20-1 to TRBJ1-6, with 8 bases matching TRBD1. Trimming cost V 5 bases and J 0 bases; bases outside gene matches: 3. CDR3 size: 15 residues. CDR1 DFQATT and CDR2 SNEGSKA come from the germline V gene (reference sequence). The CDR3 region is CSAGQGSSYNSPLHF. For the CDR3, the DNA is TGCAGTGCTGGACAGGGAAGCTCCTATAATTCACCCCTCCACTTT.

Of note for this clonotype: A much larger clone sits a single nucleotide away, making a read error possible. The CDR3 bases are TGCGCCAGCAGCTTATCCCCCCCGGTCAGTTTCAATGAGCAGTTCTTC. This codes for CASSLSPPVSFNEQFF. V usage is TRBV5-1 and J usage is TRBJ2-1; no clear D. The CDR3 spans 16 residues. V lost 2 bases to trimming and J lost 6 bases, with 18 bases between them. Germline CDR1 and CDR2: SGHRS and YFSETQ.

J is TRBJ2-1 and V is TRBV3-1; maybe TRBD1 (5 bases). V was shortened by 0 bases and J by 6 bases, with 12 bases between the two germline ends. Germline CDR1 is LGHDT and CDR2 is YNNKEL (reference sequence). The CDR3 loop spans 15 amino acids. CDR3 sequence reads: CASSQDRVNSNEQFF. The DNA for the CDR3 is TGTGCCAGCAGCCAAGACAGGGTCAATAGCAATGAGCAGTTCTTC.

In nucleotides, the CDR3 is TGCAGTGCTAGAGGAGGTGGACTAGCGGGCCCCTCCTACAATGAGCAGTTCTTC. Its protein product is CSARGGGLAGPSYNEQFF. This sequence joins TRBV20-1 and TRBJ2-1, with 11 positions matching TRBD2. CDR3 length equals 18 residues. The ends lost 1 base at V and 0 bases at J; junction bases unmatched: 8. CDR1 and CDR2 from the germline V gene are DFQATT and SNEGSKA (reference sequence).

The chain has TRBV20-1 and TRBJ2-1; the match to TRBD2 covers 8 bases. The germline V gene encodes CDR1 DFQATT and CDR2 SNEGSKA (reference sequence). V gave up 6 bases and J gave up 6 bases; unmatched junction bases: 7. This CDR3 has 13 residues. DNA of the CDR3: TGCAGTGCCTCCACCACTAGCGGCAATGAGCAGTTCTTC. It translates to CSASTTSGNEQFF.

This clonotype showed up just a few times. The CDR3 DNA reads TGTGCCAGTTACTTCGGGACTAGCGAAGGTCGGGGTGGCCAAGAGACCCAGTACTTC. The encoded protein is CASYFGTSEGRGGQETQYF. The rearrangement joins TRBV7-4 to TRBJ2-5, with 10 bases aligning to TRBD2. The junction had 20 bases not matched to a gene; V was cut back by 9 bases and J by 1 base. The germline V gene has CDR1 SGHVT and CDR2 SQSDAQ. The CDR3 is 19 residues long.

This clonotype showed up many times. The chain has TRBV7-2 and TRBJ2-3; TRBD2 matches 14 bases. The length of the CDR3 is 20 residues. CDR1 is SGHTA and CDR2 is FQGNSA in the germline V gene. J lost 3 bases, V lost 3 bases, and 14 bases had no gene match. CDR3 sequence: CASSFPGLRLAGGRTDTQYF. The CDR3, as DNA: TGTGCCAGCAGCTTTCCTGGCCTTAGACTAGCGGGAGGGCGGACAGATACGCAGTATTTT.